The T cell receptor beta chain described here comes from a study of T cells in Graves' hyperthyroidism and ophthalmopathy. This clonotype was observed a few times. The investigators amplified TCR beta CDR3 regions from RNA transcripts. First-round RT-PCR with HTBI primers amplified the TCR CDR3 region. Each CDR3 protein gets one entry after TCRdb re-called the multiplex PCR reads with MiXCR. This sample carries 550,000 to 600,000 distinct CDR3 sequences, 14% of them seen once, and the ten largest clones take roughly 7.7%. In germline, CDR1 is KGHSH, CDR2 LQKENI. V gave up 4 bases and J gave up 3 bases, with 16 bases separating them. This CDR3 spans 15 amino acids. Diagnoses were made from clinical symptoms, serum measures (thyroxine and TRAb), thyroid ultrasound and orbital computed tomography.

This receptor was obtained from a young woman with Graves' ophthalmopathy. The rearrangement uses TRBV18 and TRBJ2-7; D is perhaps TRBD2 (5 bases). The sample was blood. The CDR3 nucleotides are TGTGCCAGCTCACAAAACACGGGATTAGGCTACGAGCAGTACTTC. The encoded protein is CASSQNTGLGYEQYF. The variable domain in full, with the rest retrieved from reference TRBV18 and TRBJ2-7, is NAGVMQNPRHLVRRRGQEARLRCSPMKGHSHVYWYRQLPEEGLKFMVYLQKENIIDESGMPKERFSAEFPKEGPSILRIQQVVRGDSAAYFCASSQNTGLGYEQYFGPGTRLTVT.